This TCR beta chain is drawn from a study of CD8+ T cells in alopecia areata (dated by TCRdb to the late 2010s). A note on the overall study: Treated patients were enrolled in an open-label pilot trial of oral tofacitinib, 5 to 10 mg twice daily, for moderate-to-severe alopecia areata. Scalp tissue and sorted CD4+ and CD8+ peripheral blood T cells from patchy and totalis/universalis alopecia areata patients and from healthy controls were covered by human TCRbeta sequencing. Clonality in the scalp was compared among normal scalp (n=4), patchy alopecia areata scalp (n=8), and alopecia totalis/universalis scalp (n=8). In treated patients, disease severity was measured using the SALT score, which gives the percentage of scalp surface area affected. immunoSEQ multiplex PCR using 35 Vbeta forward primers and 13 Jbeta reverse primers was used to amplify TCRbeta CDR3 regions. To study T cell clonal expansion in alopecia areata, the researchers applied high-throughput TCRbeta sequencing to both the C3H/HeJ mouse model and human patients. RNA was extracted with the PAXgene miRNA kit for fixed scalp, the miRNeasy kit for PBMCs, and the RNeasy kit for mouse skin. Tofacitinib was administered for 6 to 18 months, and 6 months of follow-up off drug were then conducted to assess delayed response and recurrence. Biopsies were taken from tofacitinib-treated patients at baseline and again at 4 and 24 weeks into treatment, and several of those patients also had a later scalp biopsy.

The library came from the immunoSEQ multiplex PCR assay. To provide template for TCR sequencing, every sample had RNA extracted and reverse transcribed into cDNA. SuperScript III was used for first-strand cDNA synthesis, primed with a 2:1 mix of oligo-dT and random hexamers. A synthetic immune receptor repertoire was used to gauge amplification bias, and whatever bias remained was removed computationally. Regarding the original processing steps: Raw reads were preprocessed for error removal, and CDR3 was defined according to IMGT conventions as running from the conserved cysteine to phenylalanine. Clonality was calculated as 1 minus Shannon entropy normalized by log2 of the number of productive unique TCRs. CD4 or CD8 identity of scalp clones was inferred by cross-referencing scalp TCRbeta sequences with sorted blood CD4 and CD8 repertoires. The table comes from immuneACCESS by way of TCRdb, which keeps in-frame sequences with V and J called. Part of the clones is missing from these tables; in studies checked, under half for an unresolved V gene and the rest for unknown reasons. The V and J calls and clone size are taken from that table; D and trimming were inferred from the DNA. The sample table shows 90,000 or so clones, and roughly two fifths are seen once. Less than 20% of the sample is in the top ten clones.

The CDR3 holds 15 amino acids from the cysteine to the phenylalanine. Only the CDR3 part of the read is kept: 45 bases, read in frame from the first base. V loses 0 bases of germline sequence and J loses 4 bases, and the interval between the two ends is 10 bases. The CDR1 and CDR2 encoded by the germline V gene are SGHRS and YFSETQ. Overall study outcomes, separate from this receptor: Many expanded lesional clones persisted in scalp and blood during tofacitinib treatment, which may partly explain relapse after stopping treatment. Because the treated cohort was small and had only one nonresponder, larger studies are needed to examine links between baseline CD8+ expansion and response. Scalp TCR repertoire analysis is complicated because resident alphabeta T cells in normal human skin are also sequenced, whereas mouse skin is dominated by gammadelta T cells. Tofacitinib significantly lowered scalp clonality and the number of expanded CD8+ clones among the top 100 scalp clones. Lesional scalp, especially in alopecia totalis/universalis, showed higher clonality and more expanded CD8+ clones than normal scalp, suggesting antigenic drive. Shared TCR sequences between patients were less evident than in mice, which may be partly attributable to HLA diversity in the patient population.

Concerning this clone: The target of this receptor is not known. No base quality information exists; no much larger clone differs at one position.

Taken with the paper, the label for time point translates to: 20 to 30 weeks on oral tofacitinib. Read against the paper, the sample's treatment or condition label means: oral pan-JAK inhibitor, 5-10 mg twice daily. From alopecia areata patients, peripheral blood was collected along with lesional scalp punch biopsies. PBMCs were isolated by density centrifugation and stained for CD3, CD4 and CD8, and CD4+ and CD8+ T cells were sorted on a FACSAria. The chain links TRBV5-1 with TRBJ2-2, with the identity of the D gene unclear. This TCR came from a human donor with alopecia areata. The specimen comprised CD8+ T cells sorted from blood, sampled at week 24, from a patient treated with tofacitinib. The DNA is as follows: TGCGCCAGCAGCTTGGAGGGTGATGGCACCGGGGAGCTGTTTTTT. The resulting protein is CASSLEGDGTGELFF.